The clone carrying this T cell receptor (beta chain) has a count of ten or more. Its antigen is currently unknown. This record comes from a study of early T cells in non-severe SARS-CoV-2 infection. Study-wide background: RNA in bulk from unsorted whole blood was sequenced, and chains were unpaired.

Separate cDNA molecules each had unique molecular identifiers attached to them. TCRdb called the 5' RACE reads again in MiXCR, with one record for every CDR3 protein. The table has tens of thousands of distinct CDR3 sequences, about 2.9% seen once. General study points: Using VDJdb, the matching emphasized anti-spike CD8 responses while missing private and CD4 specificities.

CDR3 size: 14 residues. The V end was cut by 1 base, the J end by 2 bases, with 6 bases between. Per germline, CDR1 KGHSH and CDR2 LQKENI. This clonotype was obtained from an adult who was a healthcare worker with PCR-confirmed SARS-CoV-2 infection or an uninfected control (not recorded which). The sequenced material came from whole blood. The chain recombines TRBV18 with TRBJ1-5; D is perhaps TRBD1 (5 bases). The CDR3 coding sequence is TGTGCCAGCTCACCACAGGGACGCAATCAGCCCCAGCATTTT. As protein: CASSPQGRNQPQHF.